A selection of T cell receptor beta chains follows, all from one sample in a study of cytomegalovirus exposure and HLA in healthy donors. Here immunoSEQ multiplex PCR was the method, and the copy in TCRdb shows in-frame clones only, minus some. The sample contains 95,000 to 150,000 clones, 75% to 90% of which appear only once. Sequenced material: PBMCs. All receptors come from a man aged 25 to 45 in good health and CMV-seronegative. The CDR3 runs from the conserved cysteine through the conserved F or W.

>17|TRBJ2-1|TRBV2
CASTYIEGAPSGNEQFF
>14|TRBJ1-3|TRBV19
CASTDRSSGNTIYF
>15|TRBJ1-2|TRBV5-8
CASSLGQGTKYGYTF
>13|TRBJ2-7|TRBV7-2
CASSLFGPYEQYF
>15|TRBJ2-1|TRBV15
CATSREGASGNEQFF
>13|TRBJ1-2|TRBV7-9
CASSPSPNYGYTF
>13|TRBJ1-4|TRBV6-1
CASSGRGKEKLFF
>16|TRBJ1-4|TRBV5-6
CASSLATGATNEKLFF
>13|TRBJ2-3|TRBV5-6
CASSTQGLDTQYF
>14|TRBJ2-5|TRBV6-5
CASSYGDSQETQYF
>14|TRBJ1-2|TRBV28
CASTWKGANYGYTF
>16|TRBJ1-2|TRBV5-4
CASSLVLGQGGYGYTF
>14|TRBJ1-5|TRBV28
CASSLWDLDQPQHF
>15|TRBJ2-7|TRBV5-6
CASSLRAGARYEQYF
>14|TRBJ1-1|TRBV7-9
CASSPIKGDTEAFF
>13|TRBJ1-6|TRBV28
CASSTGDNSPLHF